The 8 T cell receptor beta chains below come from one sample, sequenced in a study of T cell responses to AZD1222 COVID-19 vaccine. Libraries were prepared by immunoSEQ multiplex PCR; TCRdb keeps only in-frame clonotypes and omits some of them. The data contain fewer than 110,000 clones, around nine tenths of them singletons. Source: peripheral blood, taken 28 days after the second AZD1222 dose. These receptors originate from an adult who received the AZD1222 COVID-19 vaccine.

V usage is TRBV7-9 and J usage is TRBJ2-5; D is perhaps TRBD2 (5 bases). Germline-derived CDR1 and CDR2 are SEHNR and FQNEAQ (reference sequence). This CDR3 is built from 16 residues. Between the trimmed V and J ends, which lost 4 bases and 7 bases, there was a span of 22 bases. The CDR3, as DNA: TGTGCCAGCAGCTCCGCAAGGGAGCCCCCCGTATCGACCCAGTACTTC. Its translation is CASSSAREPPVSTQYF.

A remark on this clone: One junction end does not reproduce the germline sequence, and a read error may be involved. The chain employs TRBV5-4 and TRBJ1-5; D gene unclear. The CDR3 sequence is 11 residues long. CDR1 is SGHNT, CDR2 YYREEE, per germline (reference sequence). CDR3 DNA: TGTGCCAGCAGTTCGCTGAGGATTGTGAGTTTT. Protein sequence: CASSSLRIVSF.

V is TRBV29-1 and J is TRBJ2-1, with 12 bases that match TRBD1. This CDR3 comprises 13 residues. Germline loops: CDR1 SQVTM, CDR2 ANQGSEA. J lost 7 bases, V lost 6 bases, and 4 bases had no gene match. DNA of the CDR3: TGCAGCGTGGGACAGGGGGCGCGAAATGAGCAGTTCTTC. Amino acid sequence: CSVGQGARNEQFF.

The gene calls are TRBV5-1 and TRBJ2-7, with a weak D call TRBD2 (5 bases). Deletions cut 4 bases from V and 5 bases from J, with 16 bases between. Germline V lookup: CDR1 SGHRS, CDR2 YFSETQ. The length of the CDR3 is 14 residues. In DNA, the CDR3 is TGCGCCAGCAGCATAATGTCAGGTAGCGACGAGCAGTACTTC. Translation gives CASSIMSGSDEQYF.

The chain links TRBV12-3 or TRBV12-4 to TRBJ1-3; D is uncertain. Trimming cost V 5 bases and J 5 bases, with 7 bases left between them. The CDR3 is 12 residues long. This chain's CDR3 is CASSPLRNTIYF. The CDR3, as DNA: TGTGCCAGCAGTCCCCTCAGAAACACCATATATTTT.

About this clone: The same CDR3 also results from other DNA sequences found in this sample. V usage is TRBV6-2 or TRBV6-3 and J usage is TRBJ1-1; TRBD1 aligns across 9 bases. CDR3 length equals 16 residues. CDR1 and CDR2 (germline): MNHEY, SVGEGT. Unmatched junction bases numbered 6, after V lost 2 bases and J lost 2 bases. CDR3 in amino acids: CASSYPGTGRNTEAFF. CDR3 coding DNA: TGTGCCAGCAGTTACCCGGGGACAGGGCGTAACACTGAAGCTTTCTTT.

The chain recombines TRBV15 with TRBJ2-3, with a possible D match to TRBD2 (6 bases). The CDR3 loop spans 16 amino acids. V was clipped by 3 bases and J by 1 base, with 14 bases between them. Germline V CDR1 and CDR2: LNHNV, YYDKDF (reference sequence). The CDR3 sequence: CATSRNRGGRTDTQYF. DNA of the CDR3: TGTGCCACCAGCAGGAATCGGGGAGGACGCACAGATACGCAGTATTTT.

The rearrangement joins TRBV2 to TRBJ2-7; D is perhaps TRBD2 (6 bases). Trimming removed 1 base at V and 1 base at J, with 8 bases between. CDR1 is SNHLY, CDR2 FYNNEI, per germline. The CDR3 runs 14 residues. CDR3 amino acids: CASSEVAGSYEQYF. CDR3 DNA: TGTGCCAGCAGTGAAGTGGCGGGGTCCTACGAGCAGTACTTC.